The source of this T cell receptor beta chain is a study of T cells in Graves' hyperthyroidism and ophthalmopathy. The CDR3 runs 16 residues. CDR1 and CDR2 from the germline V gene are MGHRA and YSYEKL. The trim removed 1 base at V and 5 bases at J, leaving 8 bases unmatched. RNA transcripts gave rise to amplified TCR beta CDR3 regions. HTBI primers were used for first-round RT-PCR of the TCR CDR3. TCRdb fed the multiplex PCR reads into MiXCR, producing one record per CDR3 protein. The data show 600,000 to 650,000 distinct CDR3 sequences, around 15% seen once. V and J are TRBV4-1 and TRBJ1-5; 7 bases are shared with TRBD1. The TCR comes from a woman aged 25 to 39 with Graves' hyperthyroidism. Sequences were obtained from blood. CDR3 region: CASSQGNLQGHQPQHF. The CDR3 DNA reads as TGCGCCAGCAGCCAAGGAAACCTACAGGGGCATCAGCCCCAGCATTTT.